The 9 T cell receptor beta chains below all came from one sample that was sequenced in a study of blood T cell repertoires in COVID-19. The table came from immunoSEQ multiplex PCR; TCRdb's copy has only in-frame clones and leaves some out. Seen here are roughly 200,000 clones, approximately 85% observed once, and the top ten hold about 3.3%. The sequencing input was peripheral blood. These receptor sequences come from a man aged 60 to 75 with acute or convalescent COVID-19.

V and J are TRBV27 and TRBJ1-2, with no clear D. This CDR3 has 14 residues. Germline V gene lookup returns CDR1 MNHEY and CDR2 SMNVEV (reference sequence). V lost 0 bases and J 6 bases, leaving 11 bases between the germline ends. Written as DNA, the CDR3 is TGTGCCAGCAGTTTATCACGAGTGGTACATGGCTACACCTTC. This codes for CASSLSRVVHGYTF.

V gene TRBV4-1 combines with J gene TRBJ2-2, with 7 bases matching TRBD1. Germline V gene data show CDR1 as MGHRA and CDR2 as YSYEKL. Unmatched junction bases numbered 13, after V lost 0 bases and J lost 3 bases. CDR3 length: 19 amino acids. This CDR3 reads CASSQEWGLNRGYTGELFF. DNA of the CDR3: TGCGCCAGCAGCCAAGAATGGGGTCTGAACAGGGGATACACCGGGGAGCTGTTTTTT.

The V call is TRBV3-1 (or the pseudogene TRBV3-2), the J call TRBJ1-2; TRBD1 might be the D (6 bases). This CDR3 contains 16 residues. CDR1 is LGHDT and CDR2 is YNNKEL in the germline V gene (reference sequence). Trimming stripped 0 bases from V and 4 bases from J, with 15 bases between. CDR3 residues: CASSQDPPDRIYGYTF. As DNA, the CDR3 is TGTGCCAGCAGCCAAGATCCCCCCGACAGGATCTATGGCTACACCTTC.

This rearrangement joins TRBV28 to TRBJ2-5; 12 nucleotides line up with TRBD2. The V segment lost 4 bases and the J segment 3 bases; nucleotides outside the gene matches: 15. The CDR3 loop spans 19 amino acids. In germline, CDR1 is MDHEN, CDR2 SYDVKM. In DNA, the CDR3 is TGTGCCAGCAGTTCCCCGGGACTAGCGGGCTTCGGGGCCGAAGAGACCCAGTACTTC. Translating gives CASSSPGLAGFGAEETQYF.

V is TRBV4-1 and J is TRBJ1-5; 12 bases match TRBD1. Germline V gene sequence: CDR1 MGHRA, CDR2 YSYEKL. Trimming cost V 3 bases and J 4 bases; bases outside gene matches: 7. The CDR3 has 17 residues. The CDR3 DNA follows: TGCGCCAGCAGCCAGTGGGGACAGGGGGCTTGGAATCAGCCCCAGCATTTT. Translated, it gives CASSQWGQGAWNQPQHF.

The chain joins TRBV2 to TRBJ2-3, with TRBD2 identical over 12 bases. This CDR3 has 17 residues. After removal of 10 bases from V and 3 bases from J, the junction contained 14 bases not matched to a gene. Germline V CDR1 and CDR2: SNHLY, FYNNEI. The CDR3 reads CATLGTSGLRGTDTQYF. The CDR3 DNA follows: TGTGCCACACTTGGGACTAGCGGGTTGCGTGGGACAGATACGCAGTATTTT.

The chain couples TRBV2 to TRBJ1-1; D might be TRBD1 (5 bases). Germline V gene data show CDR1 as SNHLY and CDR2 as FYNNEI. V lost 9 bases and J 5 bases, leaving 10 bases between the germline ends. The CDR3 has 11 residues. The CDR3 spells CASLGGTEAFF. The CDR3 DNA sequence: TGTGCCAGTCTCGGGGGGACTGAAGCTTTCTTT.

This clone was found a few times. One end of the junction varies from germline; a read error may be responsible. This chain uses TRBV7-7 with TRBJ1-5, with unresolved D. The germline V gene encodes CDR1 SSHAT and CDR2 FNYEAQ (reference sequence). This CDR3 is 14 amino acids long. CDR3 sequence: CASSLERSGQPQHF. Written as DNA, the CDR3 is TGTGCTAGCAGCTTAGAACGGTCCGGTCAGCCCCAGCATTTT. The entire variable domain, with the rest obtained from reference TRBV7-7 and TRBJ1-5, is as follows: GAGVSQSPRYKVTKRGQDVTLRCDPISSHATLYWYQQALGQGPEFLTYFNYEAQPDKSGLPSDRFSAERPEGSISTLTIQRTEQRDSAMYRCASSLERSGQPQHFGDGTRLSIL.

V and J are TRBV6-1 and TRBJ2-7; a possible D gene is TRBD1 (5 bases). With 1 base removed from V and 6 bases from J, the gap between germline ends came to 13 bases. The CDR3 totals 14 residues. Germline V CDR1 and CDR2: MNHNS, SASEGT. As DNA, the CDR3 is TGTGCCAGCAGTGAAGAGCAGGGTACCGGCGAGCAGTACTTC. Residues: CASSEEQGTGEQYF.